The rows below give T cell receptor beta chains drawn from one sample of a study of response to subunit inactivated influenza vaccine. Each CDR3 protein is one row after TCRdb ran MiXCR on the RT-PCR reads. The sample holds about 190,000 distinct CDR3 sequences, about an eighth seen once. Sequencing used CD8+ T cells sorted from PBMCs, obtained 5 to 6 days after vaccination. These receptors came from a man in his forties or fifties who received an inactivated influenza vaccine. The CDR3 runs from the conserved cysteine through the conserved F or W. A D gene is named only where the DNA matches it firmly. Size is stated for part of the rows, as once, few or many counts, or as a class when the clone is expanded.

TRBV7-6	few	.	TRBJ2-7	CASSLGRGTSYEQYF	TGTGCCAGCAGCTTAGGACGCGGGACCTCCTACGAGCAGTACTTC
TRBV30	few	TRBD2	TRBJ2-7	CAWSGWGTSYEQYF	TGTGCCTGGAGTGGATGGGGGACTAGCTACGAGCAGTACTTC
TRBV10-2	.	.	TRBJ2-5	CASSESSGGLGFQETQYF	TGCGCCAGCAGTGAGTCTTCCGGGGGACTGGGCTTCCAAGAGACCCAGTACTTC
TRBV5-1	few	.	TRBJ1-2	CASSLEEGVYGYTF	TGCGCCAGCAGCTTGGAGGAAGGCGTCTATGGCTACACCTTC
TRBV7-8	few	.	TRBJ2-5	CASSLVGTEETQYF	TGTGCCAGCAGCTTAGTTGGGACGGAAGAGACCCAGTACTTC
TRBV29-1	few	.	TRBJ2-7	CSVVSGSRYEQYF	TGCAGCGTTGTATCAGGAAGCAGATACGAGCAGTACTTC
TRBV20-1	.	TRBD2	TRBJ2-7	CSATISGISPYEQYF	TGCAGTGCGACGATTAGCGGGATTTCCCCCTACGAGCAGTACTTC
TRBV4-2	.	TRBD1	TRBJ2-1	CASSPGGREQFF	TGTGCCAGCAGCCCAGGGGGCAGGGAGCAGTTCTTC
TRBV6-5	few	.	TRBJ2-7	CASSYSGRAYEQYF	TGTGCCAGCAGTTACTCTGGGAGAGCCTACGAGCAGTACTTC
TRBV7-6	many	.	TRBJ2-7	CASSLEPGLSSYEQYF	TGTGCCAGCAGCTTAGAACCGGGACTTAGCTCCTACGAGCAGTACTTC
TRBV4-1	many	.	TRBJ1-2	CASSQVLSGIGGRDGYTF	TGCGCCAGCAGCCAAGTCCTTTCAGGGATAGGAGGGAGGGATGGCTACACCTTC
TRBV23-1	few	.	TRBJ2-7	CASRSNSGLLYEQYF	TGCGCCAGCAGATCCAACTCAGGACTTCTCTACGAGCAGTACTTC
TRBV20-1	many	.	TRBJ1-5	CSARGGLGQPQHF	TGCAGTGCTAGAGGAGGCTTGGGGCAGCCCCAGCATTTT
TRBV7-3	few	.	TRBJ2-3	CASSLSGGLTDTQYF	TGTGCCAGCAGCTTAAGTGGGGGGCTCACAGATACGCAGTATTTT
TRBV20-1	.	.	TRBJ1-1	CSARLPGHYTEAFF	TGCAGTGCTAGACTTCCGGGACACTACACTGAAGCTTTCTTT
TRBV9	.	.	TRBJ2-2	CASESPNTGELFF	TGTGCCAGCGAATCCCCGAACACCGGGGAGCTGTTTTTT
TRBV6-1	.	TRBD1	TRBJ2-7	CASSLTPGTGAYEQYF	TGTGCCAGCAGCCTAACCCCCGGGACAGGGGCCTACGAGCAGTACTTC
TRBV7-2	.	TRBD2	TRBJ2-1	CASSSYSGGVPEQFF	TGTGCCAGCAGCTCCTATAGCGGGGGGGTTCCTGAGCAGTTCTTC
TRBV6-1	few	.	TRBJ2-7	CASSEGASSYEQYF	TGTGCCAGCAGTGAGGGGGCCTCCTCCTACGAGCAGTACTTC
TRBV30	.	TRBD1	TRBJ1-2	CAWETLGQGGGYTF	TGTGCCTGGGAAACTTTGGGACAGGGAGGCGGCTACACCTTC
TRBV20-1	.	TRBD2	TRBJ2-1	CSARAPEGLAGGQLVYNEQFF	TGCAGTGCTAGAGCACCCGAGGGACTAGCGGGGGGCCAACTCGTATACAATGAGCAGTTCTTC
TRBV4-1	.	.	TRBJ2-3	CASSQEVDLRADTQYF	TGCGCCAGCAGCCAAGAGGTGGACCTGCGGGCAGATACGCAGTATTTT
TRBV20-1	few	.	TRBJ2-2	CSARAGQLISTNTGELFF	TGCAGTGCTAGAGCCGGACAGTTAATCTCCACGAACACCGGGGAGCTGTTTTTT
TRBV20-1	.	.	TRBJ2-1	CCARDLALGGYNEQFF	TGCTGTGCTAGAGATTTGGCGCTAGGGGGATACAATGAGCAGTTCTTC
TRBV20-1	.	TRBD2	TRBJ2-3	CSDPLAGGSTDTQYF	TGCAGTGACCCCCTAGCGGGGGGAAGCACAGATACGCAGTATTTT
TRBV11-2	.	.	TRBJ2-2	CASSTDWTALNTGELFF	TGTGCCAGCAGCACCGATTGGACCGCACTTAACACCGGGGAGCTGTTTTTT
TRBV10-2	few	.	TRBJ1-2	CASSESGQPNYGYTF	TGCGCCAGCAGTGAGTCCGGACAGCCTAACTATGGCTACACCTTC
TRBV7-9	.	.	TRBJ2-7	CASRNWTGRTYEQYF	TGTGCCAGCAGGAATTGGACGGGAAGGACCTACGAGCAGTACTTC
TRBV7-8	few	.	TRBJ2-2	CASSKTLNTGELFF	TGTGCCAGCAGCAAGACTCTTAACACCGGGGAGCTGTTTTTT
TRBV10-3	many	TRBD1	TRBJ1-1	CAIRRTGVNTEAFF	TGTGCCATCAGGAGGACAGGGGTGAACACTGAAGCTTTCTTT
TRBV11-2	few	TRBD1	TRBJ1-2	CASSLGTDYYGYTF	TGTGCCAGCAGCTTGGGGACAGACTACTATGGCTACACCTTC
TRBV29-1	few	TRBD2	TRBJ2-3	CSVEGTSGGSQQYF	TGCAGCGTGGAAGGGACTAGCGGGGGTTCCCAACAGTATTTT
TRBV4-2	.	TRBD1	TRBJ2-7	CASSQEVQGAGYEQYF	TGTGCCAGCAGCCAAGAGGTACAGGGGGCAGGTTACGAGCAGTACTTC
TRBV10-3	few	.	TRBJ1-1	CAISRAGASGSTEAFF	TGTGCCATCAGCCGAGCAGGGGCCTCGGGGAGCACTGAAGCTTTCTTT
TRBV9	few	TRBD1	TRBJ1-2	CASSGPRAGGNYGYTF	TGTGCCAGCAGCGGGCCGAGGGCAGGGGGTAACTATGGCTACACCTTC
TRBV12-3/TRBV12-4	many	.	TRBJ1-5	CASSLARGSNQPQHF	TGTGCCAGCAGTTTGGCGCGGGGTAGCAATCAGCCCCAGCATTTT
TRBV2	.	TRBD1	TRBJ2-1	CASTPTLGQGPYNEQFF	TGTGCCAGCACTCCCACCCTCGGACAGGGTCCCTACAATGAGCAGTTCTTC
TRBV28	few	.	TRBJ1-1	CASTRRPYGFNTEAFF	TGTGCCAGCACCCGTAGGCCCTATGGATTCAACACTGAAGCTTTCTTT
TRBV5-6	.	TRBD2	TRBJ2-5	CASSLVSGLAGGIQETQYF	TGTGCCAGCAGCTTAGTATCGGGACTAGCGGGGGGTATCCAAGAGACCCAGTACTTC